This entry lists 22 T cell receptor beta chains sequenced from one sample in a study of CD8 T cells in Susac syndrome (dated by TCRdb to about 2019). The library relied on the immunoSEQ multiplex PCR assay. RNA was extracted with the RNeasy kit and about 0.5 to 1 ug was reverse transcribed using random hexamers. TCRdb redid the processing of the public reads, applying fastp at Q25 and MiXCR, and retained in-frame beta chains. CDR3 protein sequences are deduplicated, and each keeps its most common genes and DNA. The sample table records roughly 170,000 distinct CDR3 sequences; about 94% of these occur just once. The top ten clones comprise approximately 0.094% of the sample. The sample consisted of CD4+ T cells from PBMCs. The receptors originated from a human donor with multiple sclerosis.

The chain recombines TRBV20-1 with TRBJ2-3; D ambiguous. CDR1 is DFQATT, CDR2 SNEGSKA, per germline (reference sequence). This CDR3 is 13 amino acids long. Trimming removed 4 bases at V and 6 bases at J, with 14 bases between. CDR3 amino acids: CSATESLRDTQYF. CDR3 bases: TGCAGTGCTACCGAGTCTCTGCGGGATACGCAGTATTTT.

This sequence joins TRBV3-1 and TRBJ2-3; D may be TRBD1 or TRBD2 (7 bases each). The V gene's germline CDR1 is LGHDT and CDR2 YNNKEL (reference sequence). The V and J ends lost 1 base and 7 bases respectively, with 15 bases between them. The CDR3 sequence is 15 residues long. DNA of the CDR3: TGTGCCAGCAGCCAAGCTCCAGGGGGAGGGAATACGCAGTATTTT. It codes for CASSQAPGGGNTQYF.

This clonotype was seen a handful of times. The rearrangement links TRBV28 to TRBJ1-5, with D hard to call. The germline CDR1 and CDR2 sequences are MDHEN and SYDVKM. The V gene lost 6 bases and the J gene lost 5 bases, with 5 bases spanning the gap. The CDR3 covers 11 residues. Here the CDR3 DNA reads TGTGCCAGCAGGGATCATCAGCCCCAGCATTTT. It translates to CASRDHQPQHF.

The chain employs TRBV10-3 and TRBJ2-3, with D possibly being TRBD2 (5 bases). The V and J ends lost 6 bases and 4 bases respectively, with 14 bases between them. Germline CDR1 is ENHRY and CDR2 is SYGVKD. The CDR3 has 14 residues. This CDR3 reads CAISQEAPPDTQYF. The DNA of the CDR3 is TGTGCCATCAGCCAGGAGGCCCCCCCAGATACGCAGTATTTT.

The chain uses TRBV7-8 and TRBJ2-1; 7 positions agree with TRBD1. Germline lookup yields CDR1 SGHVS and CDR2 FQNEAQ. V shed 3 bases and J 7 bases; nucleotides not matched to a gene: 15. There are 17 residues in the CDR3. The CDR3 loop is CASSLGRQGRGTNEQFF. For the CDR3, the DNA is TGTGCCAGCAGCTTGGGACGACAGGGAAGGGGTACAAATGAGCAGTTCTTC.

J is TRBJ2-3 and V is TRBV6-1, with 8 positions matching TRBD1. CDR1 is MNHNS, CDR2 SASEGT, per germline. J lost 2 bases, V lost 6 bases, and 4 bases had no gene match. The CDR3 sequence is 14 residues long. The CDR3 region has the DNA TGTGCCAGCAGGCCGGGACAGGTCACAGATACGCAGTATTTT. Amino acid sequence: CASRPGQVTDTQYF.

V and J are TRBV7-9 and TRBJ2-5; D perhaps matches TRBD2 (5 bases). Trimming removed 2 bases at V and 5 bases at J, with 12 bases between. CDR1 is SEHNR, CDR2 FQNEAQ, per germline (reference sequence). The CDR3 extends over 14 amino acids. The CDR3, as DNA: TGTGCCAGCAGCTTAACTAGTCGTTTGGAGACCCAGTACTTC. As protein: CASSLTSRLETQYF. The variable domain in full, with the rest retrieved from reference TRBV7-9 and TRBJ2-5, is DTGVSQNPRHKITKRGQNVTFRCDPISEHNRLYWYRQTLGQGPEFLTYFQNEAQLEKSRLLSDRFSAERPKGSFSTLEIQRTEQGDSAMYLCASSLTSRLETQYFGPGTRLLVL.

V usage is TRBV4-2 and J usage is TRBJ2-5; D uncertain. V lost 4 bases, J lost 0 bases, and 15 bases lay in between. The CDR3 is made up of 16 amino acids. The germline V gene encodes CDR1 LGHNA and CDR2 YNFKEQ. The CDR3 sequence is CASSPTPALYQETQYF. In DNA, the CDR3 is TGTGCCAGCAGCCCTACCCCGGCCTTGTACCAAGAGACCCAGTACTTC.

In this sample, this clonotype turned up a few times. The chain recombines TRBV13 with TRBJ2-7; 8 bases map to TRBD1. The CDR3 has 13 amino acids. The germline V gene encodes CDR1 PRHDT and CDR2 FYEKMQ (reference sequence). V lost 5 bases to trimming and J lost 5 bases; unmatched junction nucleotides: 5. Written as DNA, the CDR3 is TGTGCCAGCAGCCAGGACAGGGCCGACGAGCAGTACTTC. This encodes CASSQDRADEQYF.

The V call is TRBV20-1, the J call TRBJ2-5; D is uncertain. This CDR3 is 13 amino acids long. The V and J ends lost 3 bases and 3 bases respectively, with 11 bases between them. Germline V gene sequence: CDR1 DFQATT, CDR2 SNEGSKA (reference sequence). CDR3 in amino acids: CSASPISEETQYF. The DNA for the CDR3 is TGCAGTGCTAGTCCCATTTCCGAAGAGACCCAGTACTTC.

V and J are TRBV19 and TRBJ1-2; maybe TRBD1 (6 bases). Germline V gene lookup returns CDR1 LNHDA and CDR2 SQIVND (reference sequence). The CDR3 consists of 20 residues. V was cut by 2 bases and J by 0 bases, with 25 bases left in between. CDR3 region: CASSIFPQGQGKSANYGYTF. CDR3 in DNA: TGTGCCAGTAGTATATTCCCCCAGGGGCAGGGGAAATCAGCTAACTATGGCTACACCTTC.

This CDR3 is CASSKGGMKEKLFF. In nucleotides, the CDR3 is TGTGCCAGCAGTAAAGGGGGGATGAAGGAAAAACTGTTTTTT. J is TRBJ1-4 and V is TRBV28; D is possibly TRBD1 (6 bases). CDR3 length equals 14 residues. CDR1 and CDR2 (germline): MDHEN, SYDVKM. Deletions cut 5 bases from V and 8 bases from J, with 15 bases between.

J is TRBJ2-7 and V is TRBV5-6, with unresolved D. This CDR3 is 14 amino acids long. The germline V and J ends were trimmed by 4 bases and 3 bases, with 14 bases remaining between them. The germline V gene has CDR1 SGHDT and CDR2 YYEEEE. CDR3 in DNA: TGTGCCAGCAGCCCCGGTCCCGAGTACTACGAGCAGTACTTC. It codes for CASSPGPEYYEQYF.

V usage is TRBV19 and J usage is TRBJ1-5, with 7 bases matching TRBD1. There are 15 residues in the CDR3. The germline gives CDR1 LNHDA, CDR2 SQIVND (reference sequence). Trimming took 4 bases from V and 5 from J; bases not matched to a gene: 8. This CDR3 is CASSTIPGQYQPQHF. CDR3 coding DNA: TGTGCCAGTAGTACAATTCCGGGACAGTATCAGCCCCAGCATTTT. Supplemented by reference TRBV19 and TRBJ1-5, the full variable domain reads DGGITQSPKYLFRKEGQNVTLSCEQNLNHDAMYWYRQDPGQGLRLIYYSQIVNDFQKGDIAEGYSVSREKKESFPLTVTSAQKNPTAFYLCASSTIPGQYQPQHFGDGTRLSIL.

The chain carries TRBV6-1 and TRBJ2-7; TRBD2 matches at 7 bases. The CDR3 totals 15 residues. With 1 base clipped from V and 0 bases from J, the junction kept 3 bases outside the gene matches. Germline CDR1 reads MNHNS; CDR2 reads SASEGT. DNA for the CDR3: TGTGCCAGCAGTGAAGGGGGGGGAAACTCCTACGAGCAGTACTTC. It yields the protein CASSEGGGNSYEQYF.

The chain recombines TRBV10-3 with TRBJ1-4; D unresolved. The CDR3 has 16 amino acids. Germline lookup yields CDR1 ENHRY and CDR2 SYGVKD. Trimming pared 0 bases from V and 0 bases from J, leaving 8 bases between. This chain's CDR3 is CAISESDPATNEKLFF. DNA of the CDR3: TGTGCCATCAGTGAGTCCGACCCTGCAACTAATGAAAAACTGTTTTTT.

This chain links TRBV4-1 with TRBJ1-1, with TRBD1 matching over 7 bases. Germline CDR1 and CDR2: MGHRA and YSYEKL. Unmatched junction bases numbered 7, after V lost 1 base and J lost 5 bases. The CDR3 runs to 15 residues. The CDR3 nucleotides read TGCGCCAGCAGCCAAGCGGACAGGTCTTTAACTGAAGCTTTCTTT. This sequence encodes CASSQADRSLTEAFF.

J is TRBJ2-1 and V is TRBV13; 14 nucleotides align to TRBD2. With V trimmed by 5 bases and J by 7 bases, 4 bases remained unmatched. Germline CDR1 PRHDT, CDR2 FYEKMQ (reference sequence). CDR3 size: 15 residues. The CDR3 spells CASSRGTSGGNEQFF. CDR3 in DNA: TGTGCCAGCAGCCGTGGGACTAGCGGGGGTAATGAGCAGTTCTTC.

This chain connects TRBV7-9 to TRBJ2-7; 9 nucleotides align to TRBD1. The ends lost 5 bases at V and 0 bases at J; junction bases unmatched: 5. CDR1 is SEHNR and CDR2 is FQNEAQ in the germline V gene (reference sequence). This CDR3 is 15 amino acids long. The CDR3 is CASSVGQGSSYEQYF. As DNA, the CDR3 is TGTGCCAGCAGCGTGGGACAGGGTAGCTCCTACGAGCAGTACTTC.

This chain connects TRBV9 to TRBJ2-1, with 9 bases aligning to TRBD2. V lost 4 bases and J lost 0; bases outside the gene matches: 8. This CDR3 is 17 amino acids long. Germline loops: CDR1 SGDLS, CDR2 YYNGEE. The CDR3 is CASSWGSGGSSYNEQFF. As DNA, the CDR3 is TGTGCCAGCAGCTGGGGGAGCGGGGGGAGCTCCTACAATGAGCAGTTCTTC.

The rearrangement links TRBV9 to TRBJ2-1; TRBD2 might be the D (6 bases). The CDR3 length is 15 residues. Germline-derived CDR1 and CDR2 are SGDLS and YYNGEE. Trimming left V 0 bases short and J 6 bases short, with 13 bases between. DNA of the CDR3: TGTGCCAGCAGCGTAGGAACTGCGGGGTTCAATGAGCAGTTCTTC. Translated: CASSVGTAGFNEQFF.

This chain connects TRBV6-1 to TRBJ2-1; tentatively, D is TRBD2 (5 bases). Per germline, CDR1 MNHNS and CDR2 SASEGT. This CDR3 region has 14 residues. V lost 2 bases and J 4 bases, leaving 9 bases between the germline ends. The CDR3 nucleotides read TGTGCCAGCAGTGAATCCCCGGGGTACAATGAGCAGTTCTTC. Protein sequence: CASSESPGYNEQFF.